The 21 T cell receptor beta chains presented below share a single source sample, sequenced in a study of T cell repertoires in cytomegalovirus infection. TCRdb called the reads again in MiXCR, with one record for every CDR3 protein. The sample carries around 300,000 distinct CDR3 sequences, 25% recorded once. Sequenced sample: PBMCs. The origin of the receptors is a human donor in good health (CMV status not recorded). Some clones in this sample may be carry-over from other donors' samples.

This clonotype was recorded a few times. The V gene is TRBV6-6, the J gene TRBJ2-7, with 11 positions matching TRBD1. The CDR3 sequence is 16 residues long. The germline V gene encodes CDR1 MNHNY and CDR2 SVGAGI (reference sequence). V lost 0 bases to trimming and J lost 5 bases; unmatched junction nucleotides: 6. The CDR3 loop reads CASSYSFSGQGDEQYF. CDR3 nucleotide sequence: TGTGCCAGCAGTTACTCGTTTTCGGGACAGGGGGACGAGCAGTACTTC.

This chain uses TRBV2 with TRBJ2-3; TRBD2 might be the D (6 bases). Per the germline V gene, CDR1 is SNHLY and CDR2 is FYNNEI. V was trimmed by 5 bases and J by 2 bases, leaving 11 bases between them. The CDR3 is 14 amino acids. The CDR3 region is CASSRGTITDTQYF. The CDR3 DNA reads TGTGCCAGCAGTCGCGGGACGATCACAGATACGCAGTATTTT.

The CDR3 region has the DNA TGTGCCAGCAGCCCCGTGAGTGCGGGGAGCTCTGGGGCCAACGTCCTGACTTTC. This encodes CASSPVSAGSSGANVLTF. This chain joins TRBV7-2 and TRBJ2-6; D is perhaps TRBD2 (6 bases). This CDR3 is 18 amino acids long. Germline loops: CDR1 SGHTA, CDR2 FQGNSA. V gave up 5 bases and J gave up 0 bases, with 17 bases separating them.

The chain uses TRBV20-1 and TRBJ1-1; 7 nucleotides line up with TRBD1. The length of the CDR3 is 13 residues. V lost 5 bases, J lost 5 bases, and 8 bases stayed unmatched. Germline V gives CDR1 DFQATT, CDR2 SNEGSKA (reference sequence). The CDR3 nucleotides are TGCAGTGCTCGGCGACAGGGTGGAACTGAAGCTTTCTTT. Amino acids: CSARRQGGTEAFF.

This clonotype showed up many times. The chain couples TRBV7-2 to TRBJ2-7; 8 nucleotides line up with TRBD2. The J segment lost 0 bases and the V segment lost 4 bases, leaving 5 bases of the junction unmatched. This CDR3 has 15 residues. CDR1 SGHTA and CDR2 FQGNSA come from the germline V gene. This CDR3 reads CASSSSGYSSYEQYF. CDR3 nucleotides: TGTGCCAGCAGCTCTAGCGGGTATAGCTCCTACGAGCAGTACTTC.

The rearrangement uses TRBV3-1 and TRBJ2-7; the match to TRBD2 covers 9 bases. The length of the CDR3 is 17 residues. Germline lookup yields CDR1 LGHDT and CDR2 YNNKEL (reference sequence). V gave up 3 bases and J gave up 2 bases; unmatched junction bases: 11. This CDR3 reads CASSQRASGIGPYEQYF. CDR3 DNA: TGTGCCAGCAGCCAGAGGGCTAGCGGGATAGGGCCCTACGAGCAGTACTTC.

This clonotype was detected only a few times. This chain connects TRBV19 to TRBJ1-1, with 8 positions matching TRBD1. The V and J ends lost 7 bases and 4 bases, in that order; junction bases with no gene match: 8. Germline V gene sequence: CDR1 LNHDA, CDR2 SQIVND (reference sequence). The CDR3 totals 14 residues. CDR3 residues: CASTRRGRLTEAFF. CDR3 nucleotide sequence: TGTGCCAGTACCCGCAGGGGGCGGCTCACTGAAGCTTTCTTT. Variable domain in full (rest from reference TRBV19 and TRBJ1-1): DGGITQSPKYLFRKEGQNVTLSCEQNLNHDAMYWYRQDPGQGLRLIYYSQIVNDFQKGDIAEGYSVSREKKESFPLTVTSAQKNPTAFYLCASTRRGRLTEAFFGQGTRLTVV.

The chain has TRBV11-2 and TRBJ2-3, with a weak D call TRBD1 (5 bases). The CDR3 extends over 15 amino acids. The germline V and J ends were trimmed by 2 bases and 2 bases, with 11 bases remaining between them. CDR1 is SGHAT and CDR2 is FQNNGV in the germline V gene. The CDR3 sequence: CASSLYVQDTDTQYF. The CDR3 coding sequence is TGTGCCAGCAGCTTATACGTACAGGACACAGATACGCAGTATTTT.

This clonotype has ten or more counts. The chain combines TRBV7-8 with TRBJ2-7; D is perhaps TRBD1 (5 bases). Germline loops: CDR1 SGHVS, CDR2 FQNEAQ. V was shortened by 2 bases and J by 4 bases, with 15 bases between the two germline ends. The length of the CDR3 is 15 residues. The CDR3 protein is CASSLFRDSSYEQYF. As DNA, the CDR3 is TGTGCCAGCAGCTTATTCAGGGATTCGTCGTACGAGCAGTACTTC.

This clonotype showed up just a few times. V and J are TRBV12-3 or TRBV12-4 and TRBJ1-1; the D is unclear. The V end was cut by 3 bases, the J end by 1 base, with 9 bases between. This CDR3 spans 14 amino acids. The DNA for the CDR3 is TGTGCCAGCAGTTTCAGGAGTGGGAACACTGAAGCTTTCTTT. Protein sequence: CASSFRSGNTEAFF.

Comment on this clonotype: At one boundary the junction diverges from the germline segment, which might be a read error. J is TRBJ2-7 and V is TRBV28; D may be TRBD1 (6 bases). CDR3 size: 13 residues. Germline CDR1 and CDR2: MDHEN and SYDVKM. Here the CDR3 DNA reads TGTGCCAGCAGTGGGGGCAGAGCCTACGGGCAGTACTTC. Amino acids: CASSGGRAYGQYF.

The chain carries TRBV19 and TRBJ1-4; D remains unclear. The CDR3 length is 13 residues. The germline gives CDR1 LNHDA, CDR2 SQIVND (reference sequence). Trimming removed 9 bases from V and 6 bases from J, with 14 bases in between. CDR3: CASRQQPDEKLFF. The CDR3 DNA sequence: TGTGCCAGCCGTCAACAGCCGGATGAAAAACTGTTTTTT.

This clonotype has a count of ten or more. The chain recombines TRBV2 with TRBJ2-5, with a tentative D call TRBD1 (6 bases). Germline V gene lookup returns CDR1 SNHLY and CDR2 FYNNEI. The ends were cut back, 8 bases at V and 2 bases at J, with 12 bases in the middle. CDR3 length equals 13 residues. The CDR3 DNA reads TGTGCCAGCGAACCGGGACAACAAGAGACCCAGTACTTC. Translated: CASEPGQQETQYF.

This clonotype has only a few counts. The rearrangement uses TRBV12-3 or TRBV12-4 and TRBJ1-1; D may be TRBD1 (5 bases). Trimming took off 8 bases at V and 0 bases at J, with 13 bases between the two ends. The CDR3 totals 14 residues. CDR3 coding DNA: TGTGCCAGCGTAATTCGGGGGATGAACACTGAAGCTTTCTTT. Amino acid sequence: CASVIRGMNTEAFF.

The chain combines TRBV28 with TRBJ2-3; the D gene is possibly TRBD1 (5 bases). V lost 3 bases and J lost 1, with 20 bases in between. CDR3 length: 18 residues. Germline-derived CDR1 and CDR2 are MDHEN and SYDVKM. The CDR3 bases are TGTGCCAGCAGTTTCGGTCAGGGCAACCTGATTCGCACAGATACGCAGTATTTT. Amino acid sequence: CASSFGQGNLIRTDTQYF.

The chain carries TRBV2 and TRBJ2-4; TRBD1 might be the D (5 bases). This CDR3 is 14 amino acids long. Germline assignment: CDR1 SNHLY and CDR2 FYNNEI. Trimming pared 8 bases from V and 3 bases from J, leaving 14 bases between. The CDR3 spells CASRPRGGKNIQYF. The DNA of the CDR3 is TGTGCCAGCCGGCCTAGGGGTGGCAAAAACATTCAGTACTTC. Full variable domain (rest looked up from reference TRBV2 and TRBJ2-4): EPEVTQTPSHQVTQMGQEVILRCVPISNHLYFYWYRQILGQKVEFLVSFYNNEISEKSEIFDDQFSVERPDGSNFTLKIRSTKLEDSAMYFCASRPRGGKNIQYFGAGTRLSVL.

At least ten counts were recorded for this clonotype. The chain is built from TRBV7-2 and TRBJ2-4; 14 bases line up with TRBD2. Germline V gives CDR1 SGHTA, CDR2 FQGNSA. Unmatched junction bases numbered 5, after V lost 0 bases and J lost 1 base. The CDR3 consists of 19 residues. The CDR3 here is CASSLAGTSGSLAKNIQYF. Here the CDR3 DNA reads TGTGCCAGCAGCTTAGCCGGGACTAGCGGGAGCCTGGCCAAAAACATTCAGTACTTC. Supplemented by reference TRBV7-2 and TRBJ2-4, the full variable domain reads GAGVSQSPSNKVTEKGKDVELRCDPISGHTALYWYRQSLGQGLEFLIYFQGNSAPDKSGLPSDRFSAERTGGSVSTLTIQRTQQEDSAVYLCASSLAGTSGSLAKNIQYFGAGTRLSVL.

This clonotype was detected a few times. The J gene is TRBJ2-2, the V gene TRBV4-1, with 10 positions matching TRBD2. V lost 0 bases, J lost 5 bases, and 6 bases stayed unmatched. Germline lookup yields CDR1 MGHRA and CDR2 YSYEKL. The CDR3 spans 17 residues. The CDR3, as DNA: TGCGCCAGCAGCCAAGAGGGCCTAGCGGGAGAAACCGGGGAGCTGTTTTTT. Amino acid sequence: CASSQEGLAGETGELFF.

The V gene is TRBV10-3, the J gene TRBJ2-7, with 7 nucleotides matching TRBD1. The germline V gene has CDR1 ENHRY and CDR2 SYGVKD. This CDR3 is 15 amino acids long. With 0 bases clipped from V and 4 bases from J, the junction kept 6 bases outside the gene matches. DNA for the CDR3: TGTGCCATCAGTGAGTCGTCGGGACAGAATTACGAGCAGTACTTC. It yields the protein CAISESSGQNYEQYF.

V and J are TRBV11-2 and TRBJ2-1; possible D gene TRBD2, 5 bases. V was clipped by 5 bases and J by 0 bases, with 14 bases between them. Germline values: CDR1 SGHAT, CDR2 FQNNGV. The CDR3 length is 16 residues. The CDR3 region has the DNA TGTGCCAGCAGCCCAGAGGAGGTAGGCTCCTACAATGAGCAGTTCTTC. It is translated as CASSPEEVGSYNEQFF. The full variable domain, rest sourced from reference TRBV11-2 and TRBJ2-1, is EAGVAQSPRYKIIEKRQSVAFWCNPISGHATLYWYQQILGQGPKLLIQFQNNGVVDDSQLPKDRFSAERLKGVDSTLKIQPAKLEDSAVYLCASSPEEVGSYNEQFFGPGTRLTVL.

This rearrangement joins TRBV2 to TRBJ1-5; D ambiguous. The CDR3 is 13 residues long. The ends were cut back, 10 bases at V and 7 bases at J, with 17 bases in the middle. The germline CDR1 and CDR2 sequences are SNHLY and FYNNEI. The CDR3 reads CATRAGAPQPQHF. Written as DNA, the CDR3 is TGTGCCACCCGGGCGGGAGCGCCCCAGCCCCAGCATTTT.